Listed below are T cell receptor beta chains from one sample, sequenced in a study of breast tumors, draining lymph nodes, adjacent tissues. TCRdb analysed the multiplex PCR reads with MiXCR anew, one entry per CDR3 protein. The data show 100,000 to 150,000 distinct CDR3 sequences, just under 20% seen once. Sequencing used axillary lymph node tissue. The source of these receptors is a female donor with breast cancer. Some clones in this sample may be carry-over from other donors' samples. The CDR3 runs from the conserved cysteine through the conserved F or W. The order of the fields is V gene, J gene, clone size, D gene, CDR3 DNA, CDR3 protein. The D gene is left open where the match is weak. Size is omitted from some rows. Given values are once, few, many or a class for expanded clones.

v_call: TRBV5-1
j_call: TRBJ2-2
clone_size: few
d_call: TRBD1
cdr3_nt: TGCACCAGCAGCTTCGGGACAGGGTCCACCGGGGAGCTGTTTTTT
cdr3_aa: CTSSFGTGSTGELFF

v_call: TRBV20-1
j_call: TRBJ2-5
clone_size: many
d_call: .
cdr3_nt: TGCAGTGCTAGTTTTGAGACCCAGTACTTC
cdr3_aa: CSASFETQYF

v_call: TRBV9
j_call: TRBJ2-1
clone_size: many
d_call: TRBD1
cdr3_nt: TGTGCCAGCAGCGTAGACACAGGGGACAAGCAGTTCTTC
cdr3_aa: CASSVDTGDKQFF

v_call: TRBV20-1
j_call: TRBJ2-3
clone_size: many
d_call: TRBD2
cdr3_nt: TGCAGTGCTAGAGATCCTCGGGGGGGGCAAAATACGCAGTATTTT
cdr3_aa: CSARDPRGGQNTQYF

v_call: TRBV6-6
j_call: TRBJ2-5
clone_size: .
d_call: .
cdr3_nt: TGTGCCAGCTGGGGGACCCACCAAGAGATCCAGTACTTC
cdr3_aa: CASWGTHQEIQYF

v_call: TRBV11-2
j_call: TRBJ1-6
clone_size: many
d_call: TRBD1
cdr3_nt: TGTGCCAGCAGCTTGGGACAGGGGGCTGATTCACCCCTCCACTTT
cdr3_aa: CASSLGQGADSPLHF

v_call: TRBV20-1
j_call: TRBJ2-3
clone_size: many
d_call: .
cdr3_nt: TGCAGTGCCCCCCACAGGGGAGGGTTAAATACGCAGTATTTT
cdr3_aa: CSAPHRGGLNTQYF

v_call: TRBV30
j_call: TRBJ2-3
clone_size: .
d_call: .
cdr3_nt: TGTGCCTGGAGCCCACTAGCTGGCACAGATACGCAGTATTTT
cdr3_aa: CAWSPLAGTDTQYF

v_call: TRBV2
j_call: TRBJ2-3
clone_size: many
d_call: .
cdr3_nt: TGTGCCAGCAGTTCAGGAGCCCCCACAGATACGCAGTATTTT
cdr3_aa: CASSSGAPTDTQYF

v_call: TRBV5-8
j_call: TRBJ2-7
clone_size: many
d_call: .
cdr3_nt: TGTGCCAGCTCGGAGGCCGGGCCGATCTCCTACGAGCAGTACTTC
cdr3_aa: CASSEAGPISYEQYF

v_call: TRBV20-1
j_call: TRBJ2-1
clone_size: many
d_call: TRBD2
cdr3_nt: TGCAGTGCTAGAGAAGCGGGAGGAGGGAATGAGCAGTTCTTC
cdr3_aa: CSAREAGGGNEQFF

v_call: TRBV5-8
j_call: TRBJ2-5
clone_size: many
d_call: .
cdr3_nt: TGTGCCAGCAGTGGTCAGTCCCTCGTATCCCAGTACTTC
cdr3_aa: CASSGQSLVSQYF

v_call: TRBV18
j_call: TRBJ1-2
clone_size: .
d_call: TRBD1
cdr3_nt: TGTGCCAGCTCACCAACGACAGGGGGCGGCTATGGCTACACCTTC
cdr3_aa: CASSPTTGGGYGYTF

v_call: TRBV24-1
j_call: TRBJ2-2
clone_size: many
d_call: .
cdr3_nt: TGTGCCACCAGCCGTGGGAGGAGTGGGACGGCTTTCACCGGGGAGCTGTTTTTT
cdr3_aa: CATSRGRSGTAFTGELFF

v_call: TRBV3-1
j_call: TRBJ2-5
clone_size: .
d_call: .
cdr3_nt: TGTGCCAGCAGCAGCGAACCCGGCAGGGAGACTCAGTACTTC
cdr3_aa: CASSSEPGRETQYF

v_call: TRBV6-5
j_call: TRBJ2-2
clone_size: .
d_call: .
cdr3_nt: TGTGCCAGCACCAGACGCAGGGAGACCGGGGAGCCGTCTTTT
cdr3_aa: CASTRRRETGEPSF

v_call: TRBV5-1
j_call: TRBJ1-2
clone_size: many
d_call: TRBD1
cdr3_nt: TGCGCCAGCAGCTTGGACTCAGGGGGCAGCTATGGCTACACCTTC
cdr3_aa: CASSLDSGGSYGYTF

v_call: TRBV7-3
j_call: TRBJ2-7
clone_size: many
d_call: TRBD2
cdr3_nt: TGTGCCAGCAGCTCCGGACTAGCGGGGGACTACGAGCAGTACTTC
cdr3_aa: CASSSGLAGDYEQYF